This T cell receptor (beta chain) was recovered during a study of shared T cell receptors in the human thymus. Here immunoSEQ multiplex PCR was the method, and the copy in TCRdb shows in-frame clones only, minus some. Counted here are approximately 760,000 clones, roughly 85% occurring once; the ten biggest clones make up more than 0.008%. The CDR3 is 18 amino acids. In germline, CDR1 is MNHEY, CDR2 SMNVEV (reference sequence). V lost 3 bases, J lost 7 bases, and 27 bases lay in between. These sequences were also reported in another study, on human thymus T cells. That report adds: It was healthy Finnish infants having corrective surgery for congenital heart defects who were the donors. Resections from corrective heart surgery provided thymus tissue. Gene usage (both V and J) appeared biased in thymic and blood repertoires. Among unrelated individuals, related research reported thymic repertoires that overlapped highly.

The source of this sequence is a girl under three years old with a congenital heart defect. The chain has TRBV27 and TRBJ2-5, with D possibly being TRBD2 (7 bases). What was sequenced was thymocytes. The CDR3 DNA sequence: TGTGCCAGCAGTTTGTTCGGGGGCTGGGAGGGACTCGGTTGGACCCAGTACTTC. It specifies CASSLFGGWEGLGWTQYF.